The 9 T cell receptor beta chains below were found in one sample sequenced in a study of shared clonotypes between healthy human individuals. Measured with immunoSEQ multiplex PCR; TCRdb has only the in-frame clones, and not every one. The sample lists 950,000 to 1,100,000 clones; approximately 70% were seen once. The source material was memory CD4+ T cells sorted from blood. Subset denoted: CD45RA-negative fraction. These receptors were obtained from a man younger than 35 in good health.

This clone was seen a few times. The V call is TRBV7-2, the J call TRBJ1-1; 8 positions match TRBD1. The germline V gene encodes CDR1 SGHTA and CDR2 FQGNSA. The CDR3 spans 13 residues. Germline trimming cut 3 bases from V and 8 bases from J; bases unmatched to any gene: 5. CDR3 residues: CASSFGRGLEAFF. The CDR3 coding sequence is TGTGCCAGCAGCTTTGGCAGGGGGCTGGAAGCTTTCTTT.

The J gene is TRBJ1-2, the V gene TRBV5-6; no reliable D call. Deletions cut 6 bases from V and 8 bases from J, with 17 bases between. Germline CDR1 is SGHDT and CDR2 is YYEEEE. The CDR3 extends over 13 amino acids. The CDR3 region has the DNA TGTGCCAGCACCCCCCGGTTAGCGGGGGGCTACACCTTC. Translating it yields CASTPRLAGGYTF.

This clone was counted between two and nine times. The chain joins TRBV10-1 to TRBJ2-2; no clear D. The germline V gene has CDR1 WNHNN and CDR2 SYGVQD (reference sequence). The CDR3 loop spans 16 amino acids. Trimming took off 3 bases at V and 1 base at J, with 12 bases between the two ends. Here the CDR3 reads CASSDSFGKNTGELFF. As DNA, the CDR3 is TGCGCCAGCAGTGATAGTTTTGGGAAGAACACCGGGGAGCTGTTTTTT.

This clone was seen once. The V call is TRBV6-6, the J call TRBJ2-7; 9 nucleotides agree with TRBD1. Per germline, CDR1 MNHNY and CDR2 SVGAGI (reference sequence). V trimming: 4 bases; J trimming: 7 bases; junction bases outside the gene matches: 8. This CDR3 contains 14 residues. This CDR3 reads CASSSTTGGREQYF. Here the CDR3 DNA reads TGTGCCAGCAGTTCCACGACAGGGGGTCGGGAGCAGTACTTC.

This chain uses TRBV30 with TRBJ2-2; D is unclear. Germline lookup yields CDR1 GTSNPN and CDR2 SVGIG (reference sequence). V lost 0 bases and J lost 6, with 14 bases in between. This CDR3 has 15 amino acids. The CDR3 protein is CAWSVSLRGPGELFF. In DNA form, the CDR3 reads TGTGCCTGGAGTGTGTCTTTACGCGGTCCCGGGGAGCTGTTTTTT.

This clone showed up just a few times. V and J are TRBV30 and TRBJ2-5, with 11 bases aligning to TRBD2. The better agreement between TRBJ2-7 and the DNA end casts doubt on the J call. There are 14 residues in the CDR3. The germline CDR1 and CDR2 sequences are GTSNPN and SVGIG (reference sequence). This CDR3 is CAWRGTSGFYEQYF. Here the CDR3 DNA reads TGTGCCTGGAGGGGGACTAGCGGCTTCTACGAGCAGTACTTC.

This clone came up a few times. The chain carries TRBV18 and TRBJ2-2; D uncertain. V was trimmed by 3 bases and J by 0 bases, leaving 11 bases between them. The CDR3 runs to 16 residues. Germline loops: CDR1 KGHSH, CDR2 LQKENI. DNA for the CDR3: TGTGCCAGCTCACCGGGAAGCCGAGCGAACACCGGGGAGCTGTTTTTT. Its protein is CASSPGSRANTGELFF.

The genes are TRBV19 and TRBJ1-1, with D possibly being TRBD1 (5 bases). CDR1 is LNHDA and CDR2 is SQIVND in the germline V gene (reference sequence). The CDR3 length is 12 residues. V was clipped by 8 bases and J by 4 bases, with 11 bases between them. The CDR3, as DNA: TGTGCCAGTGGACTGGGGGGCACTGAAGCTTTCTTT. Residues: CASGLGGTEAFF.

The genes are TRBV5-4 and TRBJ2-7, with 11 bases fitting TRBD1. Germline CDR1 and CDR2: SGHNT and YYREEE (reference sequence). J was trimmed by 5 bases and V by 4 bases; bases with no gene match: 8. This CDR3 has 15 residues. CDR3 DNA: TGTGCCAGCAGCCTCCCGGGACAGGGGGGCCACGAGCAGTACTTC. Translating it yields CASSLPGQGGHEQYF.